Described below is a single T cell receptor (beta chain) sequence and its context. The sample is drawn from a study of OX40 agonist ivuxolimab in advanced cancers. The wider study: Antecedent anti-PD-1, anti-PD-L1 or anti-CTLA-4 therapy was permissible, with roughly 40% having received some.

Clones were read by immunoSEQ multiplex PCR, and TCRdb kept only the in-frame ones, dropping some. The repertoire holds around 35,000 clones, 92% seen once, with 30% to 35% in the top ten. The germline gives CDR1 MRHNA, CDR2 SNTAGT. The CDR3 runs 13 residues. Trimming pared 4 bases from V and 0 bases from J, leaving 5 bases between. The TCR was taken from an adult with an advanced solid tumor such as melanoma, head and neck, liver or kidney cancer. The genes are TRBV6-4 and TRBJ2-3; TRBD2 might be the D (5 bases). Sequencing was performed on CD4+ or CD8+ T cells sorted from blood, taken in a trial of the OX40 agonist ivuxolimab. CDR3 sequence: CASSGGSTDTQYF. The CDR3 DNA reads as TGTGCCAGCAGTGGCGGGAGCACAGATACGCAGTATTTT.